One sample yielded the 27 T cell receptor beta chains listed below, sequenced in a study of cytomegalovirus exposure and HLA in healthy donors. A multiplex PCR was run with 60 Vbeta primers and 13 Jbeta primers. Profiled with immunoSEQ multiplex PCR; TCRdb holds only in-frame clones, not every one. This table holds roughly 100,000 clones, around 85% found once. Material for sequencing was PBMCs. These receptors all stem from a man in his forties in good health and CMV-seropositive.

This clone was observed a few times. The chain links TRBV19 to TRBJ1-5, with a tentative D call TRBD1 (6 bases). The CDR3 is 16 residues long. From germline, CDR1 is LNHDA and CDR2 SQIVND (reference sequence). The V end was cut by 3 bases, the J end by 3 bases, with 15 bases between. The CDR3 reads CASSIWAGVDNQPQHF. Written as DNA, the CDR3 is TGTGCCAGTAGTATTTGGGCAGGGGTCGACAATCAGCCCCAGCATTTT.

The gene calls are TRBV5-4 and TRBJ2-4; 8 bases are a match to TRBD1. Germline CDR1 reads SGHNT; CDR2 reads YYREEE (reference sequence). The CDR3 consists of 16 residues. V shed 4 bases and J 0 bases; nucleotides not matched to a gene: 6. The CDR3 region is CASSPGTGLAKNIQYF. CDR3 nucleotide sequence: TGTGCCAGCAGCCCTGGGACAGGTCTAGCCAAAAACATTCAGTACTTC. Full variable domain (outside the CDR3, taken from reference TRBV5-4 and TRBJ2-4): ETGVTQSPTHLIKTRGQQVTLRCSSQSGHNTVSWYQQALGQGPQFIFQYYREEENGRGNFPPRFSGLQFPNYSSELNVNALELDDSALYLCASSPGTGLAKNIQYFGAGTRLSVL.

As concerns this clone: The junction does not match germline at one end; this may be a read error. V is TRBV7-9 and J is TRBJ2-1; no reliable D call. CDR3 length equals 12 residues. In germline, CDR1 is SEHNR, CDR2 FQNEAQ (reference sequence). DNA of the CDR3: TGTTCCAGCAGCTTCGATGATCCCCTAAGCTTCTTC. Amino acid sequence: CSSSFDDPLSFF.

This clone was seen just once. As DNA, the CDR3 is TGTGCCAGCAGTGAACTAGCGGGAGTCACAGATACGCAGTATTTT. It codes for CASSELAGVTDTQYF. The rearrangement uses TRBV6-1 and TRBJ2-3, with 10 nucleotides matching TRBD2. CDR3 length: 15 amino acids. CDR1 and CDR2 (germline): MNHNS, SASEGT. J was trimmed by 2 bases and V by 2 bases; bases with no gene match: 1.

The chain carries TRBV7-2 and TRBJ1-5; the match to TRBD1 covers 7 bases. V dropped 6 bases and J dropped 1; count of bases not matched to a gene: 3. The V gene's germline CDR1 is SGHTA and CDR2 FQGNSA. This CDR3 region has 14 residues. DNA for the CDR3: TGTGCCAGCAGGCCAGGGGGGAGCAATCAGCCCCAGCATTTT. It translates to CASRPGGSNQPQHF.

The count of this clone is one. This chain connects TRBV6-5 to TRBJ2-7; tentatively, D is TRBD1 (5 bases). This CDR3 has 15 residues. V shed 0 bases and J shed 0 bases, with 9 bases lying between them. Germline V gene lookup returns CDR1 MNHEY and CDR2 SVGAGI. The chain's CDR3 is CASSYSSTVSYEQYF. CDR3 coding DNA: TGTGCCAGCAGTTACTCTTCGACAGTCTCCTACGAGCAGTACTTC.

The chain couples TRBV11-2 to TRBJ2-7; D remains unclear. Trimming removed 5 bases at V and 0 bases at J, with 8 bases between. Germline V gives CDR1 SGHAT, CDR2 FQNNGV. CDR3 length: 13 amino acids. The CDR3 region has the DNA TGTGCCAGCAGCCCAGACACCTCCTACGAGCAGTACTTC. Translating gives CASSPDTSYEQYF.

The CDR3 DNA reads TGTGCCAGCAGCTTGGCGGGGTTCACTAATGAAAAACTGTTTTTT. This translates into CASSLAGFTNEKLFF. The V gene is TRBV5-4, the J gene TRBJ1-4, with D uncertain. The CDR3 spans 15 residues. Trimming removed 0 bases from V and 2 bases from J, with 8 bases in between. Germline assignment: CDR1 SGHNT and CDR2 YYREEE (reference sequence).

V gene TRBV10-3 combines with J gene TRBJ2-1; TRBD2 agrees at 12 bases. The V and J ends lost 11 bases and 3 bases, in that order; junction bases with no gene match: 5. The CDR3 has 14 residues. Germline V lookup: CDR1 ENHRY, CDR2 SYGVKD. The CDR3 loop is CASTSGSFYNEQFF. CDR3 nucleotides: TGTGCCTCGACTAGCGGGAGTTTCTACAATGAGCAGTTCTTC.

The chain links TRBV18 to TRBJ2-7, with 7 bases matching TRBD2. Trimming at V came to 3 bases and at J to 6 bases, leaving 5 bases not matched to a gene. Germline CDR1 is KGHSH and CDR2 is LQKENI. CDR3 length: 13 amino acids. This chain's CDR3 is CASSPQREGEQYF. In DNA form, the CDR3 reads TGTGCCAGCTCACCTCAGAGGGAGGGCGAGCAGTACTTC.

The chain employs TRBV6-8 and TRBJ1-5; TRBD1 matches 10 bases. The CDR3 covers 16 residues. The V and J ends lost 6 bases and 3 bases, in that order; junction bases with no gene match: 8. From germline, CDR1 is MNHGY and CDR2 SAAAGT. CDR3 sequence reads: CASSPGRQGANQPQHF. CDR3 coding DNA: TGTGCCAGCAGCCCCGGGCGACAGGGGGCCAATCAGCCCCAGCATTTT.

The chain carries TRBV6-6 and TRBJ2-1; TRBD2 matches at 10 bases. Per germline, CDR1 MNHNY and CDR2 SVGAGI (reference sequence). The CDR3 loop spans 15 amino acids. V dropped 4 bases and J dropped 4; count of bases not matched to a gene: 4. In nucleotides, the CDR3 is TGTGCCAGCAGTTTAGCGGGGGGCATGTACAATGAGCAGTTCTTC. It encodes CASSLAGGMYNEQFF.

The chain combines TRBV2 with TRBJ2-5; 10 positions agree with TRBD2. Germline CDR1 SNHLY, CDR2 FYNNEI. This CDR3 is 13 amino acids long. The junction had 3 bases not matched to a gene; V was cut back by 6 bases and J by 5 bases. In DNA form, the CDR3 reads TGTGCCAGCAGGAATAGCGGGAGGGAGACCCAGTACTTC. It encodes CASRNSGRETQYF. The variable domain in full, with the rest retrieved from reference TRBV2 and TRBJ2-5, is EPEVTQTPSHQVTQMGQEVILRCVPISNHLYFYWYRQILGQKVEFLVSFYNNEISEKSEIFDDQFSVERPDGSNFTLKIRSTKLEDSAMYFCASRNSGRETQYFGPGTRLLVL.

The chain recombines TRBV18 with TRBJ2-1, with 10 bases aligning to TRBD2. The germline V gene encodes CDR1 KGHSH and CDR2 LQKENI. With 4 bases clipped from V and 3 bases from J, the junction kept 3 bases outside the gene matches. There are 15 residues in the CDR3. Here the CDR3 DNA reads TGTGCCAGCTCACTTGGGACTAGCGACTACAATGAGCAGTTCTTC. Translating gives CASSLGTSDYNEQFF.

The gene calls are TRBV6-5 and TRBJ1-2; 7 bases map to TRBD1. Germline CDR1 and CDR2: MNHEY and SVGAGI. This CDR3 contains 15 residues. The junction had 11 bases not matched to a gene; V was cut back by 6 bases and J by 4 bases. CDR3 in DNA: TGTGCCAGCAGCCGAAGACAGGGAGTAGGCTATGGCTACACCTTC. Translated, it gives CASSRRQGVGYGYTF.

V gene TRBV7-8 combines with J gene TRBJ1-1, with 11 bases lining up with TRBD1. This CDR3 is 18 amino acids long. J gave up 0 bases and V 5 bases, and 11 bases lay outside the gene matches. Germline V gives CDR1 SGHVS, CDR2 FQNEAQ. The CDR3 loop is CASSPRDRGREMNTEAFF. As DNA, the CDR3 is TGTGCCAGCAGCCCGCGGGACAGGGGGAGGGAAATGAACACTGAAGCTTTCTTT.

This sequence joins TRBV11-3 and TRBJ2-1; 7 bases map to TRBD1. This CDR3 contains 14 residues. The ends lost 4 bases at V and 8 bases at J; junction bases unmatched: 8. Germline values: CDR1 SGHNT, CDR2 YENEEA. DNA of the CDR3: TGTGCCAGCAGCTGGGGACAGCGAGGCGATGAGCAGTTCTTC. Protein product: CASSWGQRGDEQFF.

The chain uses TRBV7-9 and TRBJ1-1; 9 bases align to TRBD1. After removal of 5 bases from V and 4 bases from J, the junction contained 8 bases not matched to a gene. CDR3 length: 15 amino acids. Germline V gives CDR1 SEHNR, CDR2 FQNEAQ (reference sequence). CDR3 DNA sequence: TGTGCCAGCAGCCTATCACAGGGGGCAAGCACTGAAGCTTTCTTT. Protein sequence: CASSLSQGASTEAFF.

The chain recombines TRBV7-9 with TRBJ2-5; D is perhaps TRBD1 (6 bases). The CDR3 totals 12 residues. The germline gives CDR1 SEHNR, CDR2 FQNEAQ (reference sequence). V was clipped by 7 bases and J by 3 bases, with 9 bases between them. The CDR3, as DNA: TGTGCCAGCAAGGACAGTGAAGAGACCCAGTACTTC. Translated, it gives CASKDSEETQYF.

This chain links TRBV7-3 with TRBJ2-1, with unresolved D. V was trimmed by 4 bases and J by 9 bases, leaving 13 bases between them. The CDR3 has 13 amino acids. Germline lookup yields CDR1 SGHTA and CDR2 FQGTGA. CDR3 in DNA: TGTGCCAGCAGCTCCGCCTTAAGAGGTGAGCAGTTCTTC. Encoded protein: CASSSALRGEQFF.

This chain uses TRBV6-5 with TRBJ1-1, with no clear D. Germline V lookup: CDR1 MNHEY, CDR2 SVGAGI. V dropped 4 bases and J dropped 1 base, with 7 bases sitting between them. CDR3 size: 13 residues. The CDR3 is CASSSRGNTEAFF. The CDR3 DNA reads TGTGCCAGCAGTTCTCGGGGGAACACTGAAGCTTTCTTT.

J is TRBJ2-5 and V is TRBV5-1; no definite D call. CDR3 length equals 12 residues. Trimming shortened V by 0 bases and J by 4 bases, and 4 bases separated the two germline ends. Germline V gene sequence: CDR1 SGHRS, CDR2 YFSETQ. Here the CDR3 reads CASSLAVETQYF. The CDR3 region has the DNA TGCGCCAGCAGCTTGGCCGTAGAGACCCAGTACTTC.

The CDR3 DNA reads as TGTGCCAGCAGCGTCCAGCGGACAGGGCGCTCCTACGAGCAGTACTTC. It specifies CASSVQRTGRSYEQYF. This sequence joins TRBV5-5 and TRBJ2-7, with 8 positions matching TRBD1. V lost 4 bases to trimming and J lost 0 bases; unmatched junction nucleotides: 9. CDR3 length: 16 amino acids. Germline-derived CDR1 and CDR2 are SGHKS and YYEKEE (reference sequence).

CDR3 amino acids: CASSLFRGGDGYTF. The DNA for the CDR3 is TGTGCCAGCAGTTTATTCAGGGGTGGGGATGGCTACACCTTC. The chain recombines TRBV27 with TRBJ1-2, with D tentatively TRBD1 (6 bases). This CDR3 spans 14 amino acids. Germline CDR1 and CDR2: MNHEY and SMNVEV (reference sequence). V gave up 1 base and J gave up 6 bases, with 12 bases separating them.

The chain recombines TRBV11-3 with TRBJ2-2; a weak D match, TRBD2 (5 bases). With 3 bases removed from V and 7 bases from J, the gap between germline ends came to 9 bases. The CDR3 is 13 amino acids. Germline V CDR1 and CDR2: SGHNT, YENEEA. CDR3 loop: CASSLGDIGELFF. The CDR3 nucleotides are TGTGCCAGCAGCTTGGGAGACATCGGGGAGCTGTTTTTT.

The chain combines TRBV16 with TRBJ1-5; no clear D. The CDR3 length is 16 residues. Germline loops: CDR1 KGHSY, CDR2 FQNENV. Deletions cut 2 bases from V and 5 bases from J, with 16 bases between. The CDR3 protein is CASSQTLRQDDQPQHF. The CDR3 DNA follows: TGTGCCAGCAGCCAAACCCTACGGCAGGATGATCAGCCCCAGCATTTT.

J is TRBJ1-2 and V is TRBV2; 11 nucleotides match TRBD1. CDR1 SNHLY and CDR2 FYNNEI come from the germline V gene. The CDR3 consists of 16 residues. The V gene end was trimmed by 0 bases and the J gene end by 3 bases; junction bases not matched to a gene: 3. The CDR3 reads CASSEAGDRGDYGYTF. CDR3 sequence (DNA): TGTGCCAGCAGTGAAGCGGGGGACAGGGGGGACTATGGCTACACCTTC.